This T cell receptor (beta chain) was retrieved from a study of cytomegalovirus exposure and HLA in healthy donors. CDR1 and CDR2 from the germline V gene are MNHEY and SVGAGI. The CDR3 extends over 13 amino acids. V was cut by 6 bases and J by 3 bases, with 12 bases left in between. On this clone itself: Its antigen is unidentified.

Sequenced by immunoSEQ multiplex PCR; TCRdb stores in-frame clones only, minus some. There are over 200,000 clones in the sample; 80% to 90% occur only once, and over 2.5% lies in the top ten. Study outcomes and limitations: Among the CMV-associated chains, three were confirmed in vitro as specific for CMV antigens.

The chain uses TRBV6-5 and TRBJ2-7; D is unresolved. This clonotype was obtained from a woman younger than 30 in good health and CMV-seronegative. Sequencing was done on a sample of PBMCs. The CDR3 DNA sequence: TGTGCCAGCAGCCTTGACGGAGTCTACGAGCAGTACTTC. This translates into CASSLDGVYEQYF.